The next 14 T cell receptor beta chains were all read from a single sample in a study of T cells in localized non-small cell lung cancer. Repertoires were generated with immunoSEQ multiplex PCR, while TCRdb's copy carries only in-frame clones and drops some. Of 35,000 to 50,000 clones listed, 86% are singletons. The sequenced sample was peripheral blood, obtained before any cancer treatment. All receptors derive from a man aged 35-69 years with stage I lung adenocarcinoma.

The rearrangement uses TRBV4-1 and TRBJ2-7; 12 bases align to TRBD2. V lost 7 bases and J lost 3; bases outside the gene matches: 4. Germline assignment: CDR1 MGHRA and CDR2 YSYEKL. The CDR3 length is 14 residues. This chain's CDR3 is CASMKTSGSYEQYF. The CDR3 DNA is TGCGCCAGCATGAAGACTAGCGGGAGCTACGAGCAGTACTTC.

DNA for the CDR3: TGTGCCAGCAGCCCCGGGACAGGGGGCTACAATGAGCAGTTCTTC. Translation: CASSPGTGGYNEQFF. The V and J genes are TRBV4-2 and TRBJ2-1, with 11 bases matching TRBD1. V was pared by 4 bases and J by 3 bases, with 2 bases of the junction left unmatched. CDR3 length: 15 residues. Germline CDR1 reads LGHNA; CDR2 reads YNFKEQ.

The genes are TRBV6-1 and TRBJ2-7; D possibly corresponds to TRBD1 (5 bases). V shed 3 bases and J shed 3 bases, with 15 bases lying between them. CDR3 length: 15 amino acids. Germline V gene lookup returns CDR1 MNHNS and CDR2 SASEGT. The CDR3 DNA reads as TGTGCCAGCAGTGACAGAACCTTGGGGCTCTACGAGCAGTACTTC. Translating it yields CASSDRTLGLYEQYF.

The rearrangement joins TRBV20-1 to TRBJ1-1; no clear D gene. The CDR3 covers 11 residues. The germline CDR1 and CDR2 sequences are DFQATT and SNEGSKA (reference sequence). Trimming removed 3 bases from V and 12 bases from J, with 14 bases in between. CDR3 DNA sequence: TGCAGTGCTAGGGACGGACGGAGGACTTTCTTT. It translates to CSARDGRRTFF.

This chain connects TRBV20-1 to TRBJ2-5; TRBD2 matches 7 bases. The CDR3 is 11 residues long. The germline CDR1 and CDR2 sequences are DFQATT and SNEGSKA (reference sequence). The CDR3 here is CSPPSGETQYF. CDR3 nucleotides: TGCAGCCCTCCTAGCGGAGAGACCCAGTACTTC.

The chain links TRBV4-1 to TRBJ2-1; 10 bases are shared with TRBD1. V trimming: 1 base; J trimming: 4 bases; junction bases outside the gene matches: 10. This CDR3 region has 18 residues. From germline, CDR1 is MGHRA and CDR2 YSYEKL. The CDR3 here is CASSQAGLGQGNYNEQFF. For the CDR3, the DNA is TGCGCCAGCAGCCAAGCCGGTCTGGGACAGGGGAATTACAATGAGCAGTTCTTC.

This clone was counted only a few times. The rearrangement links TRBV28 to TRBJ2-5; D may be TRBD1 or TRBD2 (5 bases each). From germline, CDR1 is MDHEN and CDR2 SYDVKM. V was clipped by 3 bases and J by 5 bases, with 10 bases between them. The CDR3 has 13 residues. Here the CDR3 DNA reads TGTGCCAGCAGTTTTCAGGGCGGGGAGACCCAGTACTTC. Translated: CASSFQGGETQYF.

The chain has TRBV2 and TRBJ2-7; 13 positions agree with TRBD2. J gave up 6 bases and V 6 bases, and 8 bases lay outside the gene matches. The CDR3 has 15 amino acids. Germline V gene data show CDR1 as SNHLY and CDR2 as FYNNEI. Here the CDR3 reads CASRAGLAGALEQYF. CDR3 in DNA: TGTGCCAGCAGGGCTGGACTAGCGGGAGCGCTCGAGCAGTACTTC.

The J gene is TRBJ1-2, the V gene TRBV27, with D unclear. Germline V gives CDR1 MNHEY, CDR2 SMNVEV (reference sequence). V lost 0 bases and J lost 4, with 12 bases in between. The CDR3 consists of 15 residues. This CDR3 reads CASSLSGRISYGYTF. CDR3 nucleotide sequence: TGTGCCAGCAGTTTATCTGGACGGATAAGCTATGGCTACACCTTC.

The V and J genes are TRBV7-6 and TRBJ1-1; TRBD1 agrees at 8 bases. Germline V gene lookup returns CDR1 SGHVS and CDR2 FNYEAQ. The CDR3 sequence is 14 residues long. J was trimmed by 4 bases and V by 5 bases; bases with no gene match: 6. DNA of the CDR3: TGTGCCAGCAGCCCTACAGGGGGTCCCACTGAAGCTTTCTTT. Protein sequence: CASSPTGGPTEAFF.

This chain joins TRBV14 and TRBJ2-7; possibly TRBD1 or TRBD2 for D (5 bases each). The CDR3 loop spans 14 amino acids. Between the trimmed V and J ends, which lost 1 base and 9 bases, there was a span of 16 bases. The V gene's germline CDR1 is SGHDN and CDR2 FVKESK. The CDR3 protein is CASSQAFGALGQYF. CDR3 coding DNA: TGTGCCAGCAGCCAAGCTTTCGGGGCCCTCGGGCAGTACTTC.

This clone was recorded only once. The chain joins TRBV18 to TRBJ1-3; D is ambiguous. The V gene lost 5 bases and the J gene lost 4 bases, with 3 bases spanning the gap. Germline V gives CDR1 KGHSH, CDR2 LQKENI. There are 11 residues in the CDR3. CDR3 sequence: CASSTGNTIYF. CDR3 nucleotide sequence: TGTGCCAGCTCAACAGGAAACACCATATATTTT.

This clone was observed a single time. The CDR3 here is CASRTGLSDTQYF. The DNA of the CDR3 is TGCGCCAGCAGAACGGGCTTATCAGATACGCAGTATTTT. This chain connects TRBV5-1 to TRBJ2-3; D gene ambiguous. This CDR3 spans 13 amino acids. Germline CDR1 reads SGHRS; CDR2 reads YFSETQ. The germline V and J ends were trimmed by 5 bases and 4 bases, with 11 bases remaining between them.

The gene calls are TRBV7-8 and TRBJ2-1, with TRBD2 matching over 9 bases. Germline lookup yields CDR1 SGHVS and CDR2 FQNEAQ. This CDR3 has 18 residues. J was trimmed by 7 bases and V by 7 bases; bases with no gene match: 20. The CDR3 protein is CASKRLAEGRLPGNEQFF. The CDR3 DNA follows: TGTGCCAGCAAACGACTAGCGGAGGGGAGGCTCCCGGGGAATGAGCAGTTCTTC.